A selection of T cell receptor beta chains follows, all from one sample in a study of identical twins. One entry per CDR3 protein results from TCRdb running MiXCR on the 5' RACE reads. Of 200,000 to 300,000 distinct CDR3 sequences listed, over 9.5% are singletons. The sample taken for sequencing was memory T cells sorted from blood. The receptor source for this set is a man aged 50-60 years in good health. Both conserved end residues are trimmed from each CDR3.

>TRBV29-1|TRBJ1-4
SVVLIQGGEKLF
>TRBV7-2|TRBJ2-2
ASSFRSTGELF
>TRBV20-1|TRBJ2-1
SARDGGGPYNEQF
>TRBV11-2|TRBJ2-4
ASSLAYVGNIQY
>TRBV10-3|TRBJ2-7
AIRSSGGTSYEQY
>TRBV12-3/TRBV12-4|TRBJ2-3
ASSLALLESPQY
>TRBV10-3|TRBJ1-1
AIMGLSPTEAF
>TRBV29-1|TRBJ2-6
SVGEGGANVLT
>TRBV6-1|TRBJ1-1
ASSPQGWEMNTEAF
>TRBV20-1|TRBJ2-7
SAIGSSGIHEQY
>TRBV7-8|TRBJ2-3
ASSLTRTTDTQY
>TRBV19|TRBJ2-2
ASSEQGNTGELF
>TRBV14|TRBJ2-4
ASSQVFGPGNIQY
>TRBV11-1|TRBJ1-3
ASRSIRDSRISGNTIY
>TRBV11-2|TRBJ1-1
ASSTNGGQTEAF
>TRBV9|TRBJ2-5
ASSAKGTFQETQY
>TRBV15|TRBJ2-3
ATSQRGRVDTQY
>TRBV12-3/TRBV12-4|TRBJ2-4
ASSLISNIQY
>TRBV6-2/TRBV6-3|TRBJ1-1
ASSTIHQGTEAF
>TRBV7-8|TRBJ2-3
ASSLFEGLAGISTDTQY
>TRBV28|TRBJ1-6
ASKPHHNSPLH
>TRBV12-2|TRBJ2-7
ASRFKPGRAIYEQY
>TRBV2|TRBJ2-7
AGSLSCEQY
>TRBV6-2/TRBV6-3|TRBJ2-7
ATRGSYSYEQY
>TRBV28|TRBJ2-7
ASRPTGAGYEQY
>TRBV4-1|TRBJ1-3
ASSQDSNSGNTIY